This TCR beta chain was profiled in a study of blood T cell repertoires in COVID-19 (TCRdb year 2020). In the study overall: The collaborator samples originated in the United States, Italy and Spain and spanned the acute and convalescent phases of COVID-19. The material from the prospective study consisted of cDNA or gDNA derived from T cells, B-cell-depleted T cells, or PBMCs. The samples were drawn from the first 160 participants of the ongoing ImmuneRACE study and from 950 to 1,500 subjects provided by 6 global collaborators. Nearly every sample came with metadata listing a de-identified subject ID, COVID-19 status, age in years and sex. Subjects who had been exposed to COVID-19, were actively infected with it, or had recovered from it provided the deeply sampled blood TCRbeta repertoires that made up the dataset. The repertoires were released in a freely available public database intended as a resource for research on the immune response to SARS-CoV-2. Where available, HLA class I and class II types were taken from metadata supplied by the sample provider and were not determined by assay-based typing. What the authors observed across the whole study: The quantity of clinical and demographic metadata differed by source and by participant and was supplied without curation.

Samples from volunteer blood donors who had recovered from COVID-19 were contributed by a second Seattle source. Collaborating institutions collected whole blood in K2EDTA tubes following their own protocols. For TCRbeta analysis, collaborators shipped samples in one of three forms: frozen whole blood, isolated PBMCs, or DNA extracted from either of those sample types. Concerning this clone itself: Its specific antigen is unknown. Nothing much larger sits one base from this clone, and base qualities are not available.

The immunoSEQ Assay, a bias-controlled multiplex PCR, was used to amplify TCRbeta CDR3 regions from genomic DNA. Regarding the original processing steps: Nucleated cell counts per sample were estimated from amplification of reference gene primers within the assay. To quantify the absolute abundance of each unique TCRbeta CDR3 rearrangement, sequence reads were collapsed and filtered. For each sample, productive Simpson clonality was calculated as the square root of Simpson's diversity index over productive rearrangements. This immuneACCESS table, as held by TCRdb, lists in-frame sequences with V and J called but not all clones. Of the missing ones, under half trace to an unresolved V gene in checked studies; the others have no known cause. The D gene and trimming were derived from the DNA, and the V and J assignments and clone size from that table. The sample profile shows fewer than 350,000 clones; 70% to 90% of them were found once. The top ten constitute about 2.2% of the sample.

The CDR3 runs 14 amino acids, cysteine and phenylalanine included. Just the 42-base CDR3 DNA is kept, in frame starting at base 1. The germline V gene specifies SGHVS as CDR1 and FQNEAQ as CDR2. Trimmed from V: 5 bases; trimmed from J: 4 bases; junction bases lacking a gene match: 4. The sequence joins TRBV7-8 to TRBJ1-3, and 8 junction bases match TRBD1. The TCR was taken from a woman aged 25 to 39 who had recovered from COVID-19. Sample: peripheral blood. The DNA sequence is as follows: TGTGCCAGCAGCCGACAGGGGTCGGGAAACACCATATATTTT. Its coded protein is CASSRQGSGNTIYF.